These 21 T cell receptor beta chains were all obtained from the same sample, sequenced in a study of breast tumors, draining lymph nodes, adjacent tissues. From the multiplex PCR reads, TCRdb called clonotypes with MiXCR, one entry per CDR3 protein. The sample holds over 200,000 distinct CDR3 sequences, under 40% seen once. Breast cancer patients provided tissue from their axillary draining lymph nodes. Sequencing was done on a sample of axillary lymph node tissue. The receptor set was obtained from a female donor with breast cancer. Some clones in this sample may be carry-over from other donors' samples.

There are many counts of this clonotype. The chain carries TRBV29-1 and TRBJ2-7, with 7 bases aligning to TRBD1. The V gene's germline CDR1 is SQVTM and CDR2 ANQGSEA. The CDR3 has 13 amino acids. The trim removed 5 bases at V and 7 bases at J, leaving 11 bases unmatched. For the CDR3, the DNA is TGCAGCGTTCAACTTGACAGGGTTGGTGAGCAGTACTTC. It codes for CSVQLDRVGEQYF.

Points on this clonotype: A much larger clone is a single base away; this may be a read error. In DNA, the CDR3 is TGTGCTAGTGGTTTGGCTACCAGACTCTCGGACGCCTACGAGCAGTACTTC. As protein: CASGLATRLSDAYEQYF. V is TRBV12-5 and J is TRBJ2-7; D remains ambiguous. The CDR3 totals 17 residues. Trimming removed 1 base from V and 2 bases from J, with 18 bases in between. In germline, CDR1 is LGHNT, CDR2 FRNRAP. Variable domain in full (rest from reference TRBV12-5 and TRBJ2-7): DARVTQTPRHKVTEMGQEVTMRCQPILGHNTVFWYRQTMMQGLELLAYFRNRAPLDDSGMPKDRFSAEMPDATLATLKIQPSEPRDSAVYFCASGLATRLSDAYEQYFGPGTRLTVT.

CDR3 in amino acids: CASRYRGRNTGELFF. The CDR3 DNA reads TGTGCCAGCAGATACAGGGGGCGGAACACCGGGGAGCTGTTTTTT. The J gene is TRBJ2-2, the V gene TRBV7-3; 9 bases line up with TRBD1. This CDR3 has 15 residues. Looked up from germline, CDR1 is SGHTA and CDR2 is FQGTGA. After removal of 6 bases from V and 1 base from J, the junction contained 3 bases not matched to a gene.

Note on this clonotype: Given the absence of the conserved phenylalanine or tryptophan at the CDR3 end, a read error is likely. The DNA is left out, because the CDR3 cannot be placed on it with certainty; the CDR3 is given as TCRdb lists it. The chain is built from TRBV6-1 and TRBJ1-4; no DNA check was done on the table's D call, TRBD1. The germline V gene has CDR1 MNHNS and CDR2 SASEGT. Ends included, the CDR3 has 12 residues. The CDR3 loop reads CASSQQGSSYTT.

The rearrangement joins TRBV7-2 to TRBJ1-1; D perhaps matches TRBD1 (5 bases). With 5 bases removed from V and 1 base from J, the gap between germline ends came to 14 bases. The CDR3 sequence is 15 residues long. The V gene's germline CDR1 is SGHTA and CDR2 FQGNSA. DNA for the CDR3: TGTGCCAGCAGCCCCGAGGGACTTCCGAACACTGAAGCTTTCTTT. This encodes CASSPEGLPNTEAFF. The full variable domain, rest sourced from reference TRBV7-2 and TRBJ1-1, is GAGVSQSPSNKVTEKGKDVELRCDPISGHTALYWYRQSLGQGLEFLIYFQGNSAPDKSGLPSDRFSAERTGGSVSTLTIQRTQQEDSAVYLCASSPEGLPNTEAFFGQGTRLTVV.

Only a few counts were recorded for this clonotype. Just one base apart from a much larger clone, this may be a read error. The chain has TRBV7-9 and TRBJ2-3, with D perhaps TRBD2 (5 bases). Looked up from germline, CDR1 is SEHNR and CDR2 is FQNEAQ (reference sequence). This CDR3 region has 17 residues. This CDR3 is CASSYTGIPRYTDPQYF. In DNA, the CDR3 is TGTGCCAGCAGCTACACCGGGATCCCACGCTACACAGATCCGCAGTATTTT.

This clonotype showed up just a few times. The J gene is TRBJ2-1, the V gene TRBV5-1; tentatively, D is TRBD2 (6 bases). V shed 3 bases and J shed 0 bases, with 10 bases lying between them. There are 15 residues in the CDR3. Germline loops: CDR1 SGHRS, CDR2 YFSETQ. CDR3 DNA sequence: TGCGCCAGCAGCTGGGGACTGGGCTCCTACAATGAGCAGTTCTTC. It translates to CASSWGLGSYNEQFF. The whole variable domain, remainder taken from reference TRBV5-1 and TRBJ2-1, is KAGVTQTPRYLIKTRGQQVTLSCSPISGHRSVSWYQQTPGQGLQFLFEYFSETQRNKGNFPGRFSGRQFSNSRSEMNVSTLELGDSALYLCASSWGLGSYNEQFFGPGTRLTVL.

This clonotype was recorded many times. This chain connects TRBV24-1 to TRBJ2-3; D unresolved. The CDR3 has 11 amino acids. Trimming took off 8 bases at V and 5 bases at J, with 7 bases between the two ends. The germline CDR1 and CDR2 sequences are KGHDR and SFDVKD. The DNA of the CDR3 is TGTGCCACCATGCGAGGAGATACGCAGTATTTT. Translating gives CATMRGDTQYF.

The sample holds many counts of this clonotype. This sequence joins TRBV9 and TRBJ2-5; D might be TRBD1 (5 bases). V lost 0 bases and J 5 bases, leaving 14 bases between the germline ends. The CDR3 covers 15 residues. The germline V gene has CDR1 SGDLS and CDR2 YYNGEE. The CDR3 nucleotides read TGTGCCAGCAGCGTAGGTCCCAGGGTCTCGGAGACCCAGTACTTC. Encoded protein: CASSVGPRVSETQYF.

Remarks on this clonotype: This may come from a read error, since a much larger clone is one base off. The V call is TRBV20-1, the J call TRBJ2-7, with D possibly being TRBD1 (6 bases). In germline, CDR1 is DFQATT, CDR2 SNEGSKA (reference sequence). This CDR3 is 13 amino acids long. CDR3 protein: CSARYREIYAQYF. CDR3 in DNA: TGCAGTGCTAGATACAGGGAAATCTACGCGCAGTACTTC.

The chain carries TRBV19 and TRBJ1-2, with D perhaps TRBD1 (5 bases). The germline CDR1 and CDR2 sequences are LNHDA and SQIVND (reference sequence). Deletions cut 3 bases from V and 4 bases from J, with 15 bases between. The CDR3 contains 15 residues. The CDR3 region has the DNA TGTGCCAGTAGTATTCGACGGGGGGTTGTCTATGGCTACACCTTC. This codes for CASSIRRGVVYGYTF.

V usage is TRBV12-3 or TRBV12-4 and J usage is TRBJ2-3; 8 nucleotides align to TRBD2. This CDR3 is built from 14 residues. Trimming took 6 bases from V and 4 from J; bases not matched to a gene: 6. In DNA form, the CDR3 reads TGTGCCAGCAGCCGACCCGGGGGGGCAGATACGCAGTATTTT. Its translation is CASSRPGGADTQYF.

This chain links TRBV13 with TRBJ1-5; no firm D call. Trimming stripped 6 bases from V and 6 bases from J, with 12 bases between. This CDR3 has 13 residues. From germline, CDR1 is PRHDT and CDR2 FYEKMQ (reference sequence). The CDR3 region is CASRWGGGQPQHF. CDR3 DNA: TGTGCCAGCAGGTGGGGAGGCGGTCAGCCCCAGCATTTT.

This CDR3 is CASSPRDTDSDTQYF. CDR3 coding DNA: TGTGCCAGCTCACCTAGAGATACGGATTCAGATACGCAGTATTTT. The J gene is TRBJ2-3, the V gene TRBV18; no firm D call. This CDR3 spans 15 amino acids. Germline V CDR1 and CDR2: KGHSH, LQKENI. Trimming took 3 bases from V and 4 from J, leaving 14 bases between them.

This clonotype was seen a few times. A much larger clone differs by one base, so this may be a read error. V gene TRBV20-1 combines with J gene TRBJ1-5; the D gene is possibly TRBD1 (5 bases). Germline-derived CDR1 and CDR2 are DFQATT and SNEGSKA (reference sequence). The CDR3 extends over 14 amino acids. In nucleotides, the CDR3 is TGCAGTGCTTCGAGGGGTACTAGCAATCCGCCCCAGCATTTT. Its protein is CSASRGTSNPPQHF.

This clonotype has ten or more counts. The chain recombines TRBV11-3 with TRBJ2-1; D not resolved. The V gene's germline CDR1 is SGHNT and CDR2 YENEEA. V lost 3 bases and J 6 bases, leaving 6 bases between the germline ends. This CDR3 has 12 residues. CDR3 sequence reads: CASSFRPNEQFF. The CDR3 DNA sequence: TGTGCCAGCAGCTTCCGACCCAATGAGCAGTTCTTC.

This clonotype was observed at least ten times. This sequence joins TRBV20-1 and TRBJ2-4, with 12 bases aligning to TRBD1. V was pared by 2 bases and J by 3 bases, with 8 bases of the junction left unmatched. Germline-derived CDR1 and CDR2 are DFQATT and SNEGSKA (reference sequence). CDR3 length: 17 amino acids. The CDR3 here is CSARKGTGGNGKNIQYF. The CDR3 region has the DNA TGCAGTGCTAGAAAGGGGACAGGGGGCAACGGCAAAAACATTCAGTACTTC.

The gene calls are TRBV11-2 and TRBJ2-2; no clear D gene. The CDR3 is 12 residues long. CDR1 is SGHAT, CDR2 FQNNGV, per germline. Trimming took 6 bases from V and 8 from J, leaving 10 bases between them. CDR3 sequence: CASRALRGELFF. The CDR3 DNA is TGTGCCAGCAGGGCTCTGAGAGGGGAGCTGTTTTTT.

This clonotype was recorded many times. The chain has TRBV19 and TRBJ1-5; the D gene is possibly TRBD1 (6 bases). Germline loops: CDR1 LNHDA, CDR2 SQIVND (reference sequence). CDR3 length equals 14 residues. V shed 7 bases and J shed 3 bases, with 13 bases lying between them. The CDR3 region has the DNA TGTGCCAGTATATCGCAGGGGACCAATCAGCCCCAGCATTTT. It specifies CASISQGTNQPQHF.

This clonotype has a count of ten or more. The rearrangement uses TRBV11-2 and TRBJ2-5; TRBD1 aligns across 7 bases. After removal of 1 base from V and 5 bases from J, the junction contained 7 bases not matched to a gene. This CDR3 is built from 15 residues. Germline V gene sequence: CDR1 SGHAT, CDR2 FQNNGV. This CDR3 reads CASSLGSGGSETQYF. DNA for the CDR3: TGTGCCAGCAGCTTAGGATCAGGGGGTTCGGAGACCCAGTACTTC.

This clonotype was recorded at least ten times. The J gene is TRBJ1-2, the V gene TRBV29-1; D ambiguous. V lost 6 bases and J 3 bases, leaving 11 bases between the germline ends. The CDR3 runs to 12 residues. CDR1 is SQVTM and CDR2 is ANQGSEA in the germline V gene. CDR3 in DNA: TGCAGCGTGAAGGACGGCTACTATGGCTACACCTTC. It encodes CSVKDGYYGYTF.